This is a list of T cell receptor beta chains from one sample in a study of T cells in Graves' hyperthyroidism and ophthalmopathy. In TCRdb, the multiplex PCR reads were re-called with MiXCR into one record per CDR3 protein. Altogether roughly 510,000 distinct CDR3 sequences are present, approximately 48% being singletons, with the ten largest covering about two fifths. Sequencing was carried out using peripheral blood or thyroid tissue (not recorded which). Every receptor here comes from an adult woman with Graves' disease, either hyperthyroidism or ophthalmopathy (not recorded which). Both conserved end residues are part of each CDR3. The D gene is left open where the match is weak. Size is stated for part of the rows, as once, few or many counts, or as a class when the clone is expanded.

TRBJ2-7,-,TRBV7-9,TRBD2,CASSPGTSGFHEQYF,TGTGCCAGCAGCCCAGGGACTAGCGGTTTCCACGAGCAGTACTTC
TRBJ2-2,many,TRBV15,-,CATSIGKNTGELFF,TGTGCCACCAGCATCGGGAAGAACACCGGGGAGCTGTTTTTT
TRBJ2-7,-,TRBV9,TRBD1,CASSRTGGKGEQYF,TGTGCCAGCAGCCGCACAGGGGGCAAAGGCGAGCAGTACTTC
TRBJ2-5,many,TRBV5-5,-,CASSLAPTGGETQYF,TGTGCCAGCAGCTTGGCCCCGACGGGGGGCGAGACCCAGTACTTC
TRBJ2-7,-,TRBV2,-,CASVRDIGDEQYF,TGTGCCAGCGTCCGGGACATTGGAGACGAGCAGTACTTC
TRBJ1-2,-,TRBV20-1,-,CSARRNRNYGYTF,TGCAGTGCTAGACGGAATAGGAACTATGGCTACACCTTC
TRBJ2-5,-,TRBV9,-,CASTPTGEETQYF,TGTGCCAGCACCCCGACAGGAGAAGAGACCCAGTACTTC
TRBJ1-1,-,TRBV29-1,-,CSVYRPLTNTEAFF,TGCAGCGTCTATAGACCGTTGACGAACACTGAAGCTTTCTTT
TRBJ2-2,-,TRBV7-3,-,CASSLAGGAGELFF,TGTGCCAGCAGCTTAGCCGGGGGCGCCGGGGAGCTGTTTTTT
TRBJ2-2,-,TRBV5-1,TRBD2,CASSLADGRSTGELFF,TGCGCCAGCAGCTTGGCCGACGGGAGGTCCACCGGGGAGCTGTTTTTT
TRBJ1-2,few,TRBV7-9,-,CASSLTVGIYGYTF,TGTGCCAGCAGCTTAACCGTCGGGATTTATGGCTACACCTTC
TRBJ2-7,-,TRBV11-2,-,CASSPMRASYEQYF,TGTGCCAGCAGCCCGATGAGGGCCTCCTACGAGCAGTACTTC
TRBJ1-1,many,TRBV29-1,-,CSVSRGGQLNTEAFF,TGCAGCGTCTCCCGGGGGGGCCAACTGAACACTGAAGCTTTCTTT
TRBJ2-7,many,TRBV5-1,TRBD1,CASSPQPPGTGGYEQYF,TGCGCCAGCAGCCCACAACCACCCGGGACAGGGGGCTACGAGCAGTACTTC
TRBJ1-5,many,TRBV12-3/TRBV12-4,-,CASSLTGKNQPQHF,TGTGCCAGCAGTTTAACAGGGAAGAATCAGCCCCAGCATTTT
TRBJ2-2,-,TRBV6-2/TRBV6-3,-,CASSSQEVGELFF,TGTGCCAGCAGTTCCCAGGAGGTTGGGGAGCTGTTTTTT
TRBJ1-2,few,TRBV19,-,CASSQQGPRYGYTF,TGTGCCAGTAGTCAACAGGGACCTCGCTATGGCTACACCTTC
TRBJ2-2,few,TRBV7-2,-,CASSLGGPEVGELFF,TGTGCCAGCAGCTTAGGAGGGCCGGAGGTCGGGGAGCTGTTTTTT
TRBJ2-5,few,TRBV29-1,-,CSVDSPGVFGTQYF,TGCAGCGTTGATAGTCCTGGGGTTTTTGGGACCCAGTACTTC
TRBJ2-3,-,TRBV11-1,-,CASISVLDTQYF,TGTGCCAGCATCTCTGTTTTAGATACGCAGTATTTT
TRBJ2-3,-,TRBV20-1,-,CSARTGPTDTQYF,TGCAGTGCTAGGACAGGACCCACAGATACGCAGTATTTT
TRBJ1-4,many,TRBV11-2,-,CASSLLSETNEKLFF,TGTGCCAGCAGCTTACTATCGGAAACTAATGAAAAACTGTTTTTT
TRBJ2-2,-,TRBV11-2,-,CASSRSGELFF,TGTGCCAGCAGCCGCAGCGGGGAGCTGTTTTTT
TRBJ1-5,many,TRBV6-1,-,CASSDRGWGNSNQPQHF,TGTGCCAGCAGTGATCGGGGATGGGGGAATAGCAATCAGCCCCAGCATTTT
TRBJ1-1,-,TRBV18,-,CASSLIGQSPYEAFF,TGTGCCAGCTCTCTGATTGGACAGTCTCCTTATGAAGCTTTCTTT
TRBJ1-4,-,TRBV10-3,-,CAIRGNRDEKLFF,TGTGCCATTCGAGGTAACCGCGATGAAAAACTGTTTTTT
TRBJ2-3,-,TRBV7-3,TRBD2,CASSLGSLAGVRLGDTQYF,TGTGCCAGCAGCTTGGGCAGCCTAGCGGGAGTCCGACTAGGAGATACGCAGTATTTT
TRBJ1-2,many,TRBV20-1,-,CSARPLRFGYTF,TGCAGTGCTAGACCGCTGCGGTTCGGCTACACCTTC
TRBJ1-2,-,TRBV10-3,-,CAISDTGLSDWVNYGYTF,TGTGCCATCAGTGATACAGGGCTATCGGATTGGGTTAACTATGGCTACACCTTC
TRBJ1-5,-,TRBV7-9,-,CASPGPSRHQPQHF,TGTGCCAGCCCCGGACCTTCTCGGCATCAGCCCCAGCATTTT
TRBJ2-5,-,TRBV2,TRBD2,CASSEATGGETQYF,TGTGCCAGCAGTGAAGCCACGGGGGGAGAGACCCAGTACTTC
TRBJ1-2,-,TRBV24-1,TRBD1,CATSDPGQGFF,TGTGCCACCAGTGATCCGGGACAGGGCTTTTTC
TRBJ1-1,once,TRBV2,-,CASSSIGGTEAFF,TGTGCCAGCAGTTCAATTGGGGGCACTGAAGCTTTCTTT
TRBJ1-4,-,TRBV7-2,TRBD1,CASSLAGTGEKLFF,TGTGCCAGCAGCTTAGCCGGGACAGGGGAAAAACTGTTTTTT
TRBJ1-3,-,TRBV7-7,TRBD1,CASSADRGNTIYF,TGTGCTAGCAGCGCGGACAGGGGAAACACCATATATTTT
TRBJ1-1,many,TRBV7-6,-,CASSPQGFRQLSNTEAFF,TGTGCCAGCAGCCCACAAGGGTTTAGACAGCTCTCGAACACTGAAGCTTTCTTT
TRBJ1-2,few,TRBV20-1,-,CSARDPTGDDGYTF,TGCAGTGCTAGGGACCCGACCGGGGACGATGGCTACACCTTC
TRBJ1-2,-,TRBV15,-,CATSRARDTFYGYTF,TGTGCCACCAGCAGAGCCCGGGACACCTTCTATGGCTACACCTTC
TRBJ2-5,many,TRBV10-3,TRBD2,CAISDLAGGETQYF,TGTGCCATCAGTGATCTAGCGGGGGGAGAGACCCAGTACTTC
TRBJ1-2,-,TRBV12-3/TRBV12-4,-,CASSPGAGMTYYGYTF,TGTGCCAGCAGCCCCGGGGCAGGGATGACCTACTATGGCTACACCTTC
TRBJ1-1,many,TRBV20-1,-,CSANPDRNTEAFF,TGCAGTGCCAATCCTGACAGGAACACTGAAGCTTTCTTT